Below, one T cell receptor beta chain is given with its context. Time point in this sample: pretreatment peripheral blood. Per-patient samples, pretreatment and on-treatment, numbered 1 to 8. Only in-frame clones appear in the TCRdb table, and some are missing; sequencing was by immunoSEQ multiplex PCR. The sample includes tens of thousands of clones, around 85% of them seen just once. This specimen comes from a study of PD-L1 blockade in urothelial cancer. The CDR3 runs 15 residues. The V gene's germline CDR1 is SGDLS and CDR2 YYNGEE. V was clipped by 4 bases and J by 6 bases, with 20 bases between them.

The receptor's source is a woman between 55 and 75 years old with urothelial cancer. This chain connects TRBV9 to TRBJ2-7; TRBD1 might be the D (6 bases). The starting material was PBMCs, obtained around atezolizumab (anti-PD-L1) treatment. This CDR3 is CASSRGRQSTGEQYF. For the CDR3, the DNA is TGTGCCAGCAGCAGGGGGAGACAGTCAACGGGCGAGCAGTACTTC. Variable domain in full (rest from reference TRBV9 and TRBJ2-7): DSGVTQTPKHLITATGQRVTLRCSPRSGDLSVYWYQQSLDQGLQFLIQYYNGEERAKGNILERFSAQQFPDLHSELNLSSLELGDSALYFCASSRGRQSTGEQYFGPGTRLTVT.